This is a list of T cell receptor beta chains from one sample in a study of blood T cells in healthy people across ages. Each CDR3 protein is one row after TCRdb ran MiXCR on the 5' RACE reads. The repertoire holds some 1.8 million distinct CDR3 sequences, with roughly two fifths as singletons. Sample: blood. The receptors were gathered from a human donor in good health. Each CDR3 is given without its conserved first and last residue.

V gene: TRBV29-1; J gene: .; CDR3 protein: SVEEGLQGFSREQY
V gene: TRBV12-3/TRBV12-4; J gene: TRBJ2-5; CDR3 protein: ASTRDRNLETQY
V gene: TRBV7-6; J gene: TRBJ2-7; CDR3 protein: ARSPTNRFAYEQY
V gene: TRBV4-2; J gene: TRBJ1-1; CDR3 protein: ASSFQGVPEAF
V gene: TRBV29-1; J gene: TRBJ1-4; CDR3 protein: SVDGGQGLGELF
V gene: TRBV3-1; J gene: TRBJ2-1; CDR3 protein: ASSQPGLAGNEQF
V gene: TRBV7-7; J gene: TRBJ2-3; CDR3 protein: ASSPGTGVDTQY
V gene: TRBV28; J gene: TRBJ1-2; CDR3 protein: ASSSSGTVLYT
V gene: TRBV7-9; J gene: TRBJ2-3; CDR3 protein: ASSPLTSSTDTQY
V gene: TRBV20-1; J gene: TRBJ2-5; CDR3 protein: SVGKSGGKETQY
V gene: TRBV5-1; J gene: TRBJ1-2; CDR3 protein: ASSADRGPVGYT
V gene: TRBV7-2; J gene: TRBJ2-7; CDR3 protein: ASSRQDGFYEQY
V gene: TRBV7-2; J gene: TRBJ2-7; CDR3 protein: ASTSLWPSSPHGQY
V gene: TRBV10-3; J gene: TRBJ1-2; CDR3 protein: AITHQWTGTYYGYT
V gene: TRBV25-1; J gene: TRBJ2-3; CDR3 protein: ASSVSRTSGFADTQY
V gene: TRBV5-6; J gene: TRBJ2-3; CDR3 protein: ASSIGQGGGDTQY
V gene: TRBV7-9; J gene: TRBJ1-4; CDR3 protein: ASSAGTGGKLF
V gene: TRBV7-2; J gene: TRBJ1-6; CDR3 protein: ASSLAGYNSPLH
V gene: TRBV10-3; J gene: TRBJ1-1; CDR3 protein: AISESWAGVNTEAF
V gene: TRBV6-5; J gene: TRBJ2-3; CDR3 protein: ASSYGDTDTQY
V gene: TRBV20-1; J gene: TRBJ2-1; CDR3 protein: SAPSGEQF
V gene: TRBV5-1; J gene: TRBJ2-3; CDR3 protein: ASRASGERTDTQY
V gene: TRBV27; J gene: .; CDR3 protein: ASSSGTGFEQY
V gene: TRBV15; J gene: TRBJ1-5; CDR3 protein: ATGRDLNQPQH
V gene: TRBV5-1; J gene: TRBJ2-3; CDR3 protein: ASNRDSSADTQY
V gene: TRBV27; J gene: TRBJ1-2; CDR3 protein: ASSRADREDGYT
V gene: TRBV7-2; J gene: TRBJ1-5; CDR3 protein: ASSRLGGKGQPQH
V gene: TRBV28; J gene: TRBJ2-7; CDR3 protein: ASSPGSIYEQY
V gene: TRBV18; J gene: .; CDR3 protein: ASSPFQGFDKNIQY
V gene: TRBV10-3; J gene: TRBJ2-3; CDR3 protein: AARESLTDTQY
V gene: TRBV7-9; J gene: TRBJ2-1; CDR3 protein: ASSPPEGGSYNEQF
V gene: TRBV6-6; J gene: TRBJ2-3; CDR3 protein: ASSFLAPADTQY
V gene: TRBV28; J gene: TRBJ1-4; CDR3 protein: ASSLGTEKLF
V gene: TRBV20-1; J gene: TRBJ2-7; CDR3 protein: SARDRTSGGAMEQY
V gene: TRBV20-1; J gene: TRBJ2-1; CDR3 protein: SARVPRTGKRNEQF
V gene: TRBV12-3/TRBV12-4; J gene: TRBJ2-3; CDR3 protein: ASSRTGPGDTQY
V gene: TRBV7-2; J gene: .; CDR3 protein: ASSLAGGLWETQY
V gene: TRBV10-3; J gene: TRBJ1-2; CDR3 protein: AVSEWDGSYT
V gene: TRBV29-1; J gene: TRBJ1-2; CDR3 protein: SVAPQGENYGYT
V gene: TRBV28; J gene: TRBJ2-4; CDR3 protein: ASGQGVAKNIQY
V gene: TRBV12-3/TRBV12-4; J gene: TRBJ1-6; CDR3 protein: ASSLRQGYYNSPLH
V gene: TRBV5-1; J gene: TRBJ2-5; CDR3 protein: ASSERQGQETQY
V gene: TRBV12-3/TRBV12-4; J gene: TRBJ1-2; CDR3 protein: ASSSMQGFRNYGYT
V gene: TRBV7-2; J gene: TRBJ1-2; CDR3 protein: ASSFNIGDGYT
V gene: TRBV4-3; J gene: TRBJ1-1; CDR3 protein: ASSQDAGGASWTEAF
V gene: TRBV4-2; J gene: TRBJ2-5; CDR3 protein: ASSQRGFGAASETQY
V gene: TRBV7-3; J gene: TRBJ2-5; CDR3 protein: ASSFIGGLQETQY
V gene: TRBV12-3/TRBV12-4; J gene: TRBJ2-7; CDR3 protein: ASGTDLYSYEQY
V gene: TRBV7-2; J gene: TRBJ1-3; CDR3 protein: ASSLVPGAGGNTIY
V gene: TRBV28; J gene: TRBJ2-5; CDR3 protein: ASSYHLGQRIWEQY